The present entry profiles one TCR beta chain with its context. Its target is not known. V trimming: 5 bases; J trimming: 4 bases; junction bases outside the gene matches: 11. CDR3 length equals 17 residues. Germline CDR1 is SGHVS and CDR2 is FNYEAQ. The data were taken from a study of molecular identifiers for immune sequencing clone quantification. Study summary: Replicates split RNA from roughly 18,000 or 92,000 naive CD8 cells five ways, and the researchers sequenced four portions.

Whole-study results and caveats: Spiked Jurkat TCR RNA equivalent to one cell was reportedly detectable in approximately 980,000 naive cells.

TCRdb redid the calling of the PCR reads with MiXCR, one entry per CDR3 protein. Of hundreds of thousands of distinct CDR3 sequences listed, over 25% are singletons. The sequencing input was naive CD8+ T cells from blood, with Jurkat cell RNA spiked in. As for subset: FACS-sorted CD8+CD4-CCR7+CD45RA+ naive T cells. The chain couples TRBV7-6 to TRBJ2-5, with TRBD2 matching over 12 bases. This sequence originates from a human donor in good health. Some libraries in this study had Jurkat cell RNA spiked in. This CDR3 reads CASSAGVLAGGGETQYF. The CDR3 DNA is TGTGCCAGCAGCGCAGGGGTCCTAGCGGGAGGGGGAGAGACCCAGTACTTC.